Here is one T cell receptor beta chain with its context. Read coverage stops 3 residues before the CDR3 terminus; the germline J gene supplies the remainder. This specimen belongs to a study of Tregs in tolerant kidney transplant recipients. This CDR3 region has 13 residues. Germline assignment: CDR1 LNHDA and CDR2 SQIVND (reference sequence). The junction had 4 bases not matched to a gene; V was cut back by 4 bases and J by 6 bases. Mixed chimerism was transient after nonmyeloablative marrow transplants from related graft donors. The method was immunoSEQ multiplex PCR; TCRdb's version includes in-frame clones alone and lacks a portion of them. The sample shows approximately 30,000 clones, and approximately 1.7% sits with its ten largest clones.

The chain couples TRBV19 to TRBJ2-3; the match to TRBD1 covers 7 bases. The sample was CD4+ T cells from blood (PBMCs), taken 24 months after the transplant. This TCR was recovered from a human patient who received a combined kidney and bone marrow transplant. Some T cells may trace back to the graft donor. CDR3 sequence reads: CASSTGGSDTQYF. The sequenced part of the CDR3 DNA is TGTGCCAGTAGTACAGGGGGTAGCGATACG.